This T cell receptor (beta chain) was retrieved from a study of blood T cell repertoires in COVID-19. V shed 3 bases and J 0 bases; nucleotides not matched to a gene: 4. Germline CDR1 GTSNPN, CDR2 SVGIG (reference sequence). CDR3 length: 14 amino acids. TCRdb's table, derived via immunoSEQ multiplex PCR, lists solely in-frame clones and lacks some. The table lists about 210,000 clones, roughly 81% of them singletons, with approximately 8.1% in the top ten. The sequence was collected from a woman in her fifties or sixties with active or convalescent COVID-19. The specimen sequenced was peripheral blood. V gene TRBV30 combines with J gene TRBJ1-2; the match to TRBD1 covers 7 bases. The CDR3 region is CAWSRGQPNYGYTF. The CDR3 DNA follows: TGTGCCTGGAGCAGGGGACAGCCTAACTATGGCTACACCTTC.